Below, 23 T cell receptor beta chains from the same sample are listed, as sequenced in a study of blood T cell repertoires in COVID-19. Sequencing was performed with immunoSEQ multiplex PCR; in TCRdb, only in-frame clones are kept and a portion is missing. Among 140,000 to 150,000 clones, roughly 84% were seen once, and the ten largest hold less than 6%. Sequenced: PBMCs or T cells enriched from blood (not recorded which). All receptors derive from a woman aged 45-65 years who had been exposed to COVID-19.

The rearrangement links TRBV6-2 or TRBV6-3 to TRBJ1-5, with D perhaps TRBD1 (6 bases). The CDR3 length is 15 residues. The V gene lost 2 bases and the J gene lost 9 bases, with 17 bases spanning the gap. Looked up from germline, CDR1 is MNHEY and CDR2 is SVGEGT. The CDR3 loop is CASSYLGTPDLPQHF. The CDR3 coding sequence is TGTGCCAGCAGTTACCTCGGGACACCGGATCTGCCCCAGCATTTT.

The chain has TRBV19 and TRBJ1-1, with 8 bases that match TRBD1. The CDR3 length is 15 residues. V shed 3 bases, J shed 4 bases, and the junction held 7 bases outside the gene matches. The V gene's germline CDR1 is LNHDA and CDR2 SQIVND (reference sequence). CDR3 sequence: CASSMSWTGSTEAFF. As DNA, the CDR3 is TGTGCCAGTAGTATGTCCTGGACAGGGTCCACTGAAGCTTTCTTT. Drawing the rest from reference TRBV19 and TRBJ1-1, the complete variable domain is DGGITQSPKYLFRKEGQNVTLSCEQNLNHDAMYWYRQDPGQGLRLIYYSQIVNDFQKGDIAEGYSVSREKKESFPLTVTSAQKNPTAFYLCASSMSWTGSTEAFFGQGTRLTVV.

This chain connects TRBV6-6 to TRBJ1-2, with 8 bases fitting TRBD1. The CDR3 spans 15 residues. CDR1 and CDR2 from the germline V gene are MNHNY and SVGAGI (reference sequence). J lost 4 bases, V lost 4 bases, and 8 bases had no gene match. The chain's CDR3 is CASSSSGQGGYGYTF. As DNA, the CDR3 is TGTGCCAGCAGTTCATCCGGACAGGGCGGCTATGGCTACACCTTC.

This chain joins TRBV20-1 and TRBJ2-1, with 10 bases fitting TRBD2. The CDR3 is made up of 15 amino acids. Looked up from germline, CDR1 is DFQATT and CDR2 is SNEGSKA (reference sequence). Germline trimming cut 3 bases from V and 7 bases from J; bases unmatched to any gene: 9. CDR3 sequence reads: CSASDLAGARNEQFF. In nucleotides, the CDR3 is TGCAGTGCTAGTGATCTAGCGGGGGCCCGGAATGAGCAGTTCTTC.

This chain joins TRBV19 and TRBJ2-1; TRBD2 agrees at 9 bases. Looked up from germline, CDR1 is LNHDA and CDR2 is SQIVND (reference sequence). The CDR3 length is 13 residues. After removal of 4 bases from V and 9 bases from J, the junction contained 4 bases not matched to a gene. CDR3: CASSSGRVSEQFF. The DNA of the CDR3 is TGTGCCAGTAGTAGCGGGAGGGTATCTGAGCAGTTCTTC.

The chain combines TRBV24-1 with TRBJ2-1; TRBD1 might be the D (5 bases). Trimming left V 5 bases short and J 8 bases short, with 12 bases between. The CDR3 is made up of 13 amino acids. Germline CDR1 is KGHDR and CDR2 is SFDVKD. The CDR3 spells CATSARDMDEQFF. CDR3 nucleotide sequence: TGTGCCACCAGTGCCAGGGATATGGATGAGCAGTTCTTC.

The rearrangement uses TRBV6-2 or TRBV6-3 and TRBJ2-2; TRBD2 matches at 7 bases. V trimming: 2 bases; J trimming: 2 bases; junction bases outside the gene matches: 5. The CDR3 spans 16 residues. Germline V gene lookup returns CDR1 MNHEY and CDR2 SVGEGT. As DNA, the CDR3 is TGTGCCAGCAGTTACCTGGGCGGGGGAAACACCGGGGAGCTGTTTTTT. Translation gives CASSYLGGGNTGELFF.

This clone has just a few counts. The J gene is TRBJ2-1, the V gene TRBV5-1; TRBD2 matches 10 bases. CDR1 and CDR2 from the germline V gene are SGHRS and YFSETQ. CDR3 size: 16 residues. Trimming took 0 bases from V and 7 from J; bases not matched to a gene: 7. The CDR3 protein is CASSLASSGSRNEQFF. CDR3 coding DNA: TGCGCCAGCAGCTTGGCGTCTAGCGGGAGTAGGAATGAGCAGTTCTTC. Drawing the rest from reference TRBV5-1 and TRBJ2-1, the complete variable domain is KAGVTQTPRYLIKTRGQQVTLSCSPISGHRSVSWYQQTPGQGLQFLFEYFSETQRNKGNFPGRFSGRQFSNSRSEMNVSTLELGDSALYLCASSLASSGSRNEQFFGPGTRLTVL.

The V call is TRBV9, the J call TRBJ1-6; D is perhaps TRBD1 (5 bases). The CDR3 contains 14 residues. Per germline, CDR1 SGDLS and CDR2 YYNGEE. Trimming pared 0 bases from V and 5 bases from J, leaving 6 bases between. The CDR3 DNA is TGTGCCAGCAGCGTAGGCAGGGATAATTCACCCCTCCACTTT. Amino acid sequence: CASSVGRDNSPLHF.

The chain uses TRBV4-2 and TRBJ2-3; possibly TRBD2 for D (5 bases). CDR1 is LGHNA and CDR2 is YNFKEQ in the germline V gene. The CDR3 has 14 amino acids. V was clipped by 1 base and J by 9 bases, with 14 bases between them. Here the CDR3 reads CASSQGGRGDTQYF. Here the CDR3 DNA reads TGTGCCAGCAGCCAAGGAGGGCGAGGAGACACGCAGTATTTT.

In regard to this clone: The same CDR3 can be traced to other DNA sequences in this sample. The chain links TRBV6-4 to TRBJ2-3; TRBD2 aligns across 8 bases. After removal of 3 bases from V and 1 base from J, the junction contained 0 bases not matched to a gene. This CDR3 has 14 residues. Germline assignment: CDR1 MRHNA and CDR2 SNTAGT. CDR3 amino acids: CASSEAGGTDTQYF. CDR3 bases: TGTGCCAGCAGTGAAGCGGGGGGCACAGATACGCAGTATTTT.

The chain couples TRBV27 to TRBJ1-1; TRBD1 agrees at 10 bases. The V segment lost 4 bases and the J segment 6 bases; nucleotides outside the gene matches: 14. The CDR3 consists of 17 residues. CDR1 is MNHEY and CDR2 is SMNVEV in the germline V gene (reference sequence). CDR3 sequence (DNA): TGTGCCAGCAGTTCCCCCCCGGGACAGGGGAGGTTAGCTGAAGCTTTCTTT. Amino acid sequence: CASSSPPGQGRLAEAFF.

The rearrangement joins TRBV6-4 to TRBJ2-3, with a possible D match to TRBD1 (5 bases). The germline CDR1 and CDR2 sequences are MRHNA and SNTAGT. The ends were cut back, 4 bases at V and 2 bases at J, with 10 bases in the middle. This CDR3 comprises 14 residues. CDR3 residues: CASSVRGHTDTQYF. DNA for the CDR3: TGTGCCAGCAGTGTAAGGGGCCACACAGATACGCAGTATTTT.

The V call is TRBV5-1, the J call TRBJ1-3; 8 positions agree with TRBD1. The CDR3 runs 15 residues. Per the germline V gene, CDR1 is SGHRS and CDR2 is YFSETQ. V shed 4 bases, J shed 1 base, and the junction held 4 bases outside the gene matches. The CDR3 is CASSRQGSSGNTIYF. The CDR3, as DNA: TGCGCCAGCAGCCGACAGGGGAGTTCTGGAAACACCATATATTTT.

This chain uses TRBV5-4 with TRBJ2-1, with TRBD2 matching over 7 bases. The trim removed 7 bases at V and 0 bases at J, leaving 10 bases unmatched. The CDR3 has 16 amino acids. CDR1 is SGHNT and CDR2 is YYREEE in the germline V gene (reference sequence). CDR3 protein: CASHSWGGSSYNEQFF. CDR3 sequence (DNA): TGTGCCAGCCACTCCTGGGGCGGGAGCTCCTACAATGAGCAGTTCTTC.

The chain has TRBV30 and TRBJ2-7; possibly TRBD2 for D (5 bases). V was clipped by 0 bases and J by 2 bases, with 14 bases between them. Germline V CDR1 and CDR2: GTSNPN, SVGIG (reference sequence). The CDR3 is 15 residues long. In DNA, the CDR3 is TGTGCCTGGAGTGTAGGTTGGGCGGGCGCCTACGAGCAGTACTTC. Its translation: CAWSVGWAGAYEQYF.

The rearrangement uses TRBV6-2 or TRBV6-3 and TRBJ2-7; TRBD2 aligns across 9 bases. The CDR3 totals 17 residues. Germline CDR1 is MNHEY and CDR2 is SVGEGT. Germline trimming cut 5 bases from V and 1 base from J; bases unmatched to any gene: 12. CDR3 in amino acids: CASSTYLAGAHSYEQYF. CDR3 in DNA: TGTGCCAGCAGTACCTATTTAGCGGGGGCCCATTCCTACGAGCAGTACTTC.

This chain joins TRBV5-1 and TRBJ1-3, with 10 bases that match TRBD1. This CDR3 is 15 amino acids long. After removal of 4 bases from V and 3 bases from J, the junction contained 4 bases not matched to a gene. Germline loops: CDR1 SGHRS, CDR2 YFSETQ. The CDR3 sequence: CASSLGTGDGNTIYF. The CDR3 DNA reads as TGCGCCAGCAGCCTCGGGACAGGGGATGGAAACACCATATATTTT. The whole variable domain, remainder taken from reference TRBV5-1 and TRBJ1-3, is KAGVTQTPRYLIKTRGQQVTLSCSPISGHRSVSWYQQTPGQGLQFLFEYFSETQRNKGNFPGRFSGRQFSNSRSEMNVSTLELGDSALYLCASSLGTGDGNTIYFGEGSWLTVV.

V is TRBV4-3 and J is TRBJ2-7; D is unresolved. In germline, CDR1 is LGHNA, CDR2 YSLEER. The CDR3 is 15 amino acids. V lost 0 bases and J 0 bases, leaving 9 bases between the germline ends. For the CDR3, the DNA is TGCGCCAGCAGCCAAGAACGGGTTGCCTCCTACGAGCAGTACTTC. Translated: CASSQERVASYEQYF.

The chain carries TRBV2 and TRBJ2-7; TRBD2 aligns across 7 bases. Germline CDR1 reads SNHLY; CDR2 reads FYNNEI. J gave up 3 bases and V 5 bases, and 4 bases lay outside the gene matches. The CDR3 covers 13 residues. CDR3 coding DNA: TGTGCCAGCAGTCTAGCGGAGCACTACGAGCAGTACTTC. Protein sequence: CASSLAEHYEQYF.

The rearrangement links TRBV23-1 to TRBJ2-5; 7 bases agree with TRBD1. TRBV23-1 belongs to the ORF category, with a function that is uncertain. The CDR3 has 16 amino acids. V lost 11 bases to trimming and J lost 1 base; unmatched junction nucleotides: 16. The CDR3: CAFHEFPGQTQETQYF. CDR3 in DNA: TGCGCCTTTCACGAGTTCCCGGGACAGACCCAAGAGACCCAGTACTTC.

The chain uses TRBV19 and TRBJ2-5; TRBD1 matches at 7 bases. The V and J ends lost 7 bases and 2 bases, in that order; junction bases with no gene match: 10. CDR1 is LNHDA and CDR2 is SQIVND in the germline V gene (reference sequence). This CDR3 comprises 15 residues. The DNA for the CDR3 is TGTGCCAGTACGCTCCGACAGGGTCGGCAAGAGACCCAGTACTTC. This translates into CASTLRQGRQETQYF. The whole variable domain, filled in from reference TRBV19 and TRBJ2-5, reads DGGITQSPKYLFRKEGQNVTLSCEQNLNHDAMYWYRQDPGQGLRLIYYSQIVNDFQKGDIAEGYSVSREKKESFPLTVTSAQKNPTAFYLCASTLRQGRQETQYFGPGTRLLVL.

This sequence joins TRBV11-3 and TRBJ2-1, with 7 bases lining up with TRBD2. This CDR3 spans 15 amino acids. Germline V lookup: CDR1 SGHNT, CDR2 YENEEA. V shed 1 base, J shed 6 bases, and the junction held 6 bases outside the gene matches. The CDR3 bases are TGTGCCAGCAGCTTAGGCGGGAGCGCGAGCAATGAGCAGTTCTTC. Translating it yields CASSLGGSASNEQFF.